This entry features one T cell receptor beta chain sequence. These data are taken from a study of cytomegalovirus exposure and HLA in healthy donors. With 60 Vbeta and 13 Jbeta primers, the PCR was carried out. Libraries were prepared by immunoSEQ multiplex PCR; TCRdb keeps only in-frame clonotypes and omits some of them. The data show roughly 150,000 clones, approximately 80% seen once. The CDR3 runs to 20 residues. This chain uses TRBV21-1 with TRBJ2-7; the DNA was not used to check the table's D call, TRBD2. TRBV21-1 is a documented pseudogene. The sequenced material came from PBMCs. The TCR sequence derives from a woman aged 35 to 49 in good health and CMV-seropositive. The CDR3 reads CASSKAEGLAGPGSSYEQYF. In nucleotides, the CDR3 is TGTGCCAGCAGCAAAGCGGAGGGACTAGCGGGGCCGGGGAGCTCCTACGAGCAGTACTTC.